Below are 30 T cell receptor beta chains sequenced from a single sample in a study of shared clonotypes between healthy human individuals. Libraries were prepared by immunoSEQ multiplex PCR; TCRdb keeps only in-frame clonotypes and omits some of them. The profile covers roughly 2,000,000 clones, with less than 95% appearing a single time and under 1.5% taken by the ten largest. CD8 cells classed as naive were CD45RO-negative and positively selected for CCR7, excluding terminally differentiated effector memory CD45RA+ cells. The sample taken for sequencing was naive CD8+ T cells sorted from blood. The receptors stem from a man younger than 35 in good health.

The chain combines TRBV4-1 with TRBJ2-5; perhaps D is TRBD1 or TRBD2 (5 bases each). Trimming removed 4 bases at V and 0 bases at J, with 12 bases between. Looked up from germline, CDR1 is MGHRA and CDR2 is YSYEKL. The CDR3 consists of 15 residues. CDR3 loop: CASSPQVGDQETQYF. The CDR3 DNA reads TGCGCCAGCAGCCCCCAGGTGGGGGACCAAGAGACCCAGTACTTC.

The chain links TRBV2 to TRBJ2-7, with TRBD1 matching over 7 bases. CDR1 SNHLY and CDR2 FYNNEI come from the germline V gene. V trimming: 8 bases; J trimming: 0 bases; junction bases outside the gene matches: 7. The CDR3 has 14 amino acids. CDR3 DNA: TGTGCCAGCTGGGACCGGGACAGCTCCTACGAGCAGTACTTC. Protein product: CASWDRDSSYEQYF.

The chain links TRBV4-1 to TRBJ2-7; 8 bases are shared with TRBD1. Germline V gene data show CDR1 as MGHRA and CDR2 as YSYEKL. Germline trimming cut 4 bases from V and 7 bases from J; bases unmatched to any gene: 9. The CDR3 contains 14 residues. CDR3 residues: CASSLDREVGEQYF. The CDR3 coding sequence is TGCGCCAGCAGCCTGGACAGGGAGGTGGGTGAGCAGTACTTC.

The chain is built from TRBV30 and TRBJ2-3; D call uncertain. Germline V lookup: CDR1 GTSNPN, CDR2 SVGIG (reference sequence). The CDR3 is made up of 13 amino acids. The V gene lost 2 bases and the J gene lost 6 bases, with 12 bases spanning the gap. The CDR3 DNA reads TGTGCCTGGAGTCGGGTCCTAGGGGATACGCAGTATTTT. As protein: CAWSRVLGDTQYF.

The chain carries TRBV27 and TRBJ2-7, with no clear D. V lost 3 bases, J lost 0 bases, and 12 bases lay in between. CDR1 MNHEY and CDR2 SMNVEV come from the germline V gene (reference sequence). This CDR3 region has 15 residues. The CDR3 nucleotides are TGTGCCAGCAGTTTCGGTAGGGCGACCTCCTACGAGCAGTACTTC. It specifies CASSFGRATSYEQYF.

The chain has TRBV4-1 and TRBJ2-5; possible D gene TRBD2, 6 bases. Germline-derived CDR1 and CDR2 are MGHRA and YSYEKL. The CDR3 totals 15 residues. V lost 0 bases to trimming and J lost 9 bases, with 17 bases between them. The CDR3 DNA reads TGCGCCAGCAGCCAAGATTTCGGCGGGGCCAGGGCCCAGTACTTC. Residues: CASSQDFGGARAQYF.

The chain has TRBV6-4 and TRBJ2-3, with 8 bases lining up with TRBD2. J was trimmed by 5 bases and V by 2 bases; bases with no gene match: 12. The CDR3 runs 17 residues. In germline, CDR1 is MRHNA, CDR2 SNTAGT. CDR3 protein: CASSDLTSAGVEDTQYF. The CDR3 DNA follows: TGTGCCAGCAGTGACCTAACCTCAGCGGGAGTAGAAGATACGCAGTATTTT.

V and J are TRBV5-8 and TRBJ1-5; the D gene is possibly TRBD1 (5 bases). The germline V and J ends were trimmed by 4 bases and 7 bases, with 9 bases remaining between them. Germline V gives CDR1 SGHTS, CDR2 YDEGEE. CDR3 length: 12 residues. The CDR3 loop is CASSPGEQPQHF. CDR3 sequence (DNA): TGTGCCAGCAGCCCGGGGGAACAGCCCCAGCATTTT. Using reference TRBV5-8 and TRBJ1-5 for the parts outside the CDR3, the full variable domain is EAGVTQSPTHLIKTRGQQATLRCSPISGHTSVYWYQQALGLGLQFLLWYDEGEERNRGNFPPRFSGRQFPNYSSELNVNALELEDSALYLCASSPGEQPQHFGDGTRLSIL.

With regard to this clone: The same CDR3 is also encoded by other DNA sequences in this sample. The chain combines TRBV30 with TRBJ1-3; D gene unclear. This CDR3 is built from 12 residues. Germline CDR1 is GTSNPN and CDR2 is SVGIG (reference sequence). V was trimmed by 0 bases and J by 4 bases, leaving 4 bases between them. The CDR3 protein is CAWSVLGNTIYF. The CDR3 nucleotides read TGTGCCTGGAGTGTACTGGGAAACACCATATATTTT.

The CDR3 coding sequence is TGCGCCAGCAGCCAAGTGGGACAGGGGGAAATTGGCAATCAGCCCCAGCATTTT. Translating it yields CASSQVGQGEIGNQPQHF. V gene TRBV4-1 combines with J gene TRBJ1-5, with TRBD1 identical over 11 bases. Germline assignment: CDR1 MGHRA and CDR2 YSYEKL. The CDR3 runs to 18 residues. J lost 2 bases, V lost 1 base, and 7 bases had no gene match.

The CDR3 sequence: CAWSVHSNQPQHF. CDR3 DNA sequence: TGTGCCTGGAGTGTACATAGCAATCAGCCCCAGCATTTT. The J gene is TRBJ1-5, the V gene TRBV30; the D is unclear. This CDR3 spans 13 amino acids. Trimming took 0 bases from V and 0 from J, leaving 3 bases between them. Germline CDR1 GTSNPN, CDR2 SVGIG (reference sequence).

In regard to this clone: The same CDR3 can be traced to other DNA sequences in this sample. The CDR3 spells CASSLGSSTYEQYF. CDR3 nucleotides: TGTGCCAGCAGCCTGGGCTCCAGTACCTACGAGCAGTACTTC. This rearrangement joins TRBV5-6 to TRBJ2-7; D unresolved. Germline V gives CDR1 SGHDT, CDR2 YYEEEE. The CDR3 loop spans 14 amino acids. V lost 4 bases, J lost 2 bases, and 13 bases lay in between.

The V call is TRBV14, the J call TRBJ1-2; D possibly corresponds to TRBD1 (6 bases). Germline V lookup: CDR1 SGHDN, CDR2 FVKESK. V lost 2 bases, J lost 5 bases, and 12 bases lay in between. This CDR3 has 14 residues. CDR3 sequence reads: CASSQTGILYGYTF. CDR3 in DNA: TGTGCCAGCAGCCAAACAGGGATCCTATATGGCTACACCTTC.

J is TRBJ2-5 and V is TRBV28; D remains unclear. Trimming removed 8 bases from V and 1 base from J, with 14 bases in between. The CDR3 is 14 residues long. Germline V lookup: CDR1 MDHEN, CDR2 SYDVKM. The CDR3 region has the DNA TGTGCCAGCCGACTCGAGAAAATCCAAGAGACCCAGTACTTC. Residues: CASRLEKIQETQYF.

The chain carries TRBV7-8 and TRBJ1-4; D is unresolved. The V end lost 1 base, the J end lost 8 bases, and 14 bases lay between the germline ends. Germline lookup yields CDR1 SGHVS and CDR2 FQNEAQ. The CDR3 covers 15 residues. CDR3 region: CASSLESGLGEKLFF. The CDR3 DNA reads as TGTGCCAGCAGCTTAGAATCCGGTCTCGGGGAAAAACTGTTTTTT.

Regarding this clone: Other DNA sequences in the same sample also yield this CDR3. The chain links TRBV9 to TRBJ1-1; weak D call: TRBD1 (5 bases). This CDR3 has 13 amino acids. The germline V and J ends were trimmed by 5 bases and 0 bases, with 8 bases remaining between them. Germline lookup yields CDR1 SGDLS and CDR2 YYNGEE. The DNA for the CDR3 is TGTGCCAGCAGTGGGGGGTTGAACACTGAAGCTTTCTTT. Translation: CASSGGLNTEAFF.

In DNA, the CDR3 is TGTGCCAGCAGTTCCCGCCCCGACGGGGACTATGGCTACACCTTC. Protein product: CASSSRPDGDYGYTF. V and J are TRBV27 and TRBJ1-2; D not certain. The CDR3 is 15 amino acids. Germline loops: CDR1 MNHEY, CDR2 SMNVEV (reference sequence). Trimming took 4 bases from V and 3 from J, leaving 15 bases between them.

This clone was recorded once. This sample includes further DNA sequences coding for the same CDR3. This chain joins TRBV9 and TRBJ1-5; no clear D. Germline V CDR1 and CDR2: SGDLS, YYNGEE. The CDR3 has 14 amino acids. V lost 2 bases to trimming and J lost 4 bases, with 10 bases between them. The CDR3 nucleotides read TGTGCCAGCAGCGTCGGGTCAGAAAATCAGCCCCAGCATTTT. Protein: CASSVGSENQPQHF.

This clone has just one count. In DNA, the CDR3 is TGTGCCAGCAGCCCACGGGGACCTATGAACACTGAAGCTTTCTTT. Protein product: CASSPRGPMNTEAFF. The rearrangement uses TRBV9 and TRBJ1-1; perhaps TRBD1 as D (5 bases). Per the germline V gene, CDR1 is SGDLS and CDR2 is YYNGEE. V was clipped by 4 bases and J by 0 bases, with 13 bases between them. The CDR3 extends over 15 amino acids.

Written as DNA, the CDR3 is TGTGCCAGCACCACGACAAGAGGGGAGAACACTGAAGCTTTCTTT. Its translation: CASTTTRGENTEAFF. The chain carries TRBV7-9 and TRBJ1-1, with a weak D call TRBD1 (5 bases). This CDR3 spans 15 amino acids. CDR1 is SEHNR, CDR2 FQNEAQ, per germline (reference sequence). The ends were cut back, 7 bases at V and 1 base at J, with 16 bases in the middle.

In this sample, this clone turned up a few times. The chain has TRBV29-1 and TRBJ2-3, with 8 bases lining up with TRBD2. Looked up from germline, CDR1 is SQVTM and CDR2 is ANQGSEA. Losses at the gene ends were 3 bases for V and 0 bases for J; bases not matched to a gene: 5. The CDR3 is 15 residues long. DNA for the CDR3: TGCAGCGTTGATGGTAGCGGGGACAGCACAGATACGCAGTATTTT. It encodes CSVDGSGDSTDTQYF.

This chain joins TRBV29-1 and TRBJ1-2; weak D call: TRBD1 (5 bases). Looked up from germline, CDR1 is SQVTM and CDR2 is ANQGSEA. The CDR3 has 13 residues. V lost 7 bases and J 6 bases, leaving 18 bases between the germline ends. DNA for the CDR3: TGCAGCGGACAGCCCCCGGACGACAATGGCTACACCTTC. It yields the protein CSGQPPDDNGYTF.

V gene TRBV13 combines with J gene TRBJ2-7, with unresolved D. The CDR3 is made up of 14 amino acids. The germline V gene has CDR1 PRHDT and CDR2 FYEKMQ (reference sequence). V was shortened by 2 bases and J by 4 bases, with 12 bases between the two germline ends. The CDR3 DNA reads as TGTGCCAGCAGCTTAACCAGCCTCCCTTACGAGCAGTACTTC. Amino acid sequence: CASSLTSLPYEQYF.

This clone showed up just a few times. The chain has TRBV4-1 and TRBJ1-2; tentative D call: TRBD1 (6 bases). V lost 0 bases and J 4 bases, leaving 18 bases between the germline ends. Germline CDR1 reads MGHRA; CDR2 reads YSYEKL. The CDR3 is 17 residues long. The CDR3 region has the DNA TGCGCCAGCAGCCAAGAATCCCTAGGAACAGGGTTCTATGGCTACACCTTC. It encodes CASSQESLGTGFYGYTF.

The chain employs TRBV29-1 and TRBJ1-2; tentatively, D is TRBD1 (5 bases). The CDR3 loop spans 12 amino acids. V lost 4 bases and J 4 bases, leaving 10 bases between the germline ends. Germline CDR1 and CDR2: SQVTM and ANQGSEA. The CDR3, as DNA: TGCAGCGTTGGGGGGGATCTCTATGGCTACACCTTC. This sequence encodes CSVGGDLYGYTF.

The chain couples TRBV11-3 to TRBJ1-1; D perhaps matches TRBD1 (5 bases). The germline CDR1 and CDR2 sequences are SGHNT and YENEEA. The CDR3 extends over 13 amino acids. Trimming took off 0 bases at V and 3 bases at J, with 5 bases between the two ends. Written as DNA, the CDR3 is TGTGCCAGCAGCTTAGAGGGGCACACTGAAGCTTTCTTT. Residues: CASSLEGHTEAFF.

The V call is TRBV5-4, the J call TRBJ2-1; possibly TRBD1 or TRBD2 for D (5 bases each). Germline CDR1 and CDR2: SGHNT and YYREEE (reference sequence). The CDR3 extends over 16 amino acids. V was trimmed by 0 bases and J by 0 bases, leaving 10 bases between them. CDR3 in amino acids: CASSLDWGSSYNEQFF. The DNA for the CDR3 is TGTGCCAGCAGCTTGGATTGGGGGAGCTCCTACAATGAGCAGTTCTTC.

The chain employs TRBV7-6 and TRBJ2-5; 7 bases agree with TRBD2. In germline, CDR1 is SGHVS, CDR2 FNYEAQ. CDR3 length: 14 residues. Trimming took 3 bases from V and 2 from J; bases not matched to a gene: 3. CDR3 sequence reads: CASSFRGDQETQYF. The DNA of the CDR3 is TGTGCCAGCAGCTTTCGGGGGGATCAAGAGACCCAGTACTTC.

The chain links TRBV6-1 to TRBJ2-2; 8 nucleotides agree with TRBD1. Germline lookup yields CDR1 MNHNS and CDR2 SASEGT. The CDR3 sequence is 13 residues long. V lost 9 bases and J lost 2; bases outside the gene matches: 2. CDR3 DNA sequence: TGTGCCAGGGGACAGGACAACACCGGGGAGCTGTTTTTT. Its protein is CARGQDNTGELFF.

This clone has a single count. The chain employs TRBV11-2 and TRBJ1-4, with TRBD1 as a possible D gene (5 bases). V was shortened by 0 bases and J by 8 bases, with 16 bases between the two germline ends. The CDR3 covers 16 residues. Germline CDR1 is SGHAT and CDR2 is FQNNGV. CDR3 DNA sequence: TGTGCCAGCAGCTTAGATAAGCCGGGACTTCTCGAAAAACTGTTTTTT. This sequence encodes CASSLDKPGLLEKLFF. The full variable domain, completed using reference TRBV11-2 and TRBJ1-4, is EAGVAQSPRYKIIEKRQSVAFWCNPISGHATLYWYQQILGQGPKLLIQFQNNGVVDDSQLPKDRFSAERLKGVDSTLKIQPAKLEDSAVYLCASSLDKPGLLEKLFFGSGTQLSVL.